The 27 T cell receptor beta chains below all came from one sample that was sequenced in a study of CD8+CD57+ T cells in acquired aplastic anemia. CDR3 and TCR beta VDJ profiling relied on a genomic DNA template. TCRdb fed the reads into MiXCR, producing one record per CDR3 protein. Among some 140,000 distinct CDR3 sequences listed, 41% were seen once. The sample consisted of sorted CD4+, CD8+, or CD8+CD57+ T cells (not recorded which) from PBMCs. These receptors were collected from a human donor in good health, serving as a control.

This clonotype was recorded at least ten times. The chain carries TRBV7-2 and TRBJ2-3; D call uncertain. With 5 bases removed from V and 7 bases from J, the gap between germline ends came to 10 bases. The length of the CDR3 is 12 residues. Germline-derived CDR1 and CDR2 are SGHTA and FQGNSA. The CDR3 loop reads CASSPSAYTQYF. The CDR3 DNA is TGTGCCAGCAGCCCCAGCGCATATACGCAGTATTTT.

This clonotype appeared many times. J is TRBJ2-5 and V is TRBV29-1; D possibly corresponds to TRBD1 (6 bases). CDR3 size: 13 residues. Germline CDR1 SQVTM, CDR2 ANQGSEA. Trimming removed 2 bases from V and 5 bases from J, with 12 bases in between. CDR3 bases: TGCAGCGTTGAATTATCCCAGGGGGAGACCCAGTACTTC. Translation: CSVELSQGETQYF.

The table lists this clonotype with a few counts. The CDR3 coding sequence is TGTGCCAGCTGGGGGGCGGTTGAAAAACTGTTTTTT. Amino acid sequence: CASWGAVEKLFF. The chain is built from TRBV28 and TRBJ1-4; TRBD1 is a possible D gene (6 bases). The CDR3 extends over 12 amino acids. CDR1 and CDR2 (germline): MDHEN, SYDVKM. Trimming took 8 bases from V and 7 from J, leaving 11 bases between them.

This clonotype was counted ten times or more. This chain uses TRBV19 with TRBJ2-6, with 9 bases lining up with TRBD1. Germline trimming cut 4 bases from V and 2 bases from J; bases unmatched to any gene: 6. Germline assignment: CDR1 LNHDA and CDR2 SQIVND (reference sequence). The CDR3 is made up of 17 amino acids. This CDR3 reads CASSKGTGQAGANVLTF. In nucleotides, the CDR3 is TGTGCCAGTAGTAAAGGGACAGGGCAGGCTGGGGCCAACGTCCTGACTTTC.

As regards this clonotype: A much larger clone is a single base away; this may be a read error. The V and J genes are TRBV4-2 and TRBJ1-1; D is uncertain. The CDR3 loop spans 16 amino acids. Germline V gives CDR1 LGHNA, CDR2 YNFKEQ. CDR3 amino acids: CASSQLLLQGSTEALF. The CDR3 region has the DNA TGTGCCAGCAGCCAACTATTACTACAAGGTTCCACTGAAGCTCTCTTT.

This clonotype was detected a few times. This chain connects TRBV25-1 to TRBJ1-1; TRBD1 matches at 8 bases. With V trimmed by 7 bases and J by 1 base, 8 bases remained unmatched. The CDR3 runs 15 residues. Per the germline V gene, CDR1 is MGHDK and CDR2 is SYGVNS. The CDR3 bases are TGTGCCAGCACAAAGTCAGGGGGCGGGAACACTGAAGCTTTCTTT. This gives the protein CASTKSGGGNTEAFF.

This clonotype was seen repeatedly, ten times or more. The J gene is TRBJ2-6, the V gene TRBV19; D gene ambiguous. V shed 8 bases and J shed 0 bases, with 2 bases lying between them. The CDR3 has 12 residues. CDR1 is LNHDA, CDR2 SQIVND, per germline (reference sequence). The CDR3 region is CASSSGANVLTF. The CDR3 region has the DNA TGTGCCAGTTCCTCTGGGGCCAACGTCCTGACTTTC.

Note on this clonotype: A single base separates this from a much larger clone, so it may be a read error. The chain combines TRBV6-1 with TRBJ2-6; TRBD1 might be the D (5 bases). Germline CDR1 is MNHNS and CDR2 is SASEGT. The CDR3 length is 17 residues. Trimming removed 4 bases at V and 2 bases at J, with 15 bases between. The CDR3 nucleotides read TGTGCCAGCAGTGGATCAGGGAAGGAACCTGGGGCCAACGTCCTGACTTTC. Its protein product is CASSGSGKEPGANVLTF.

The V gene is TRBV20-1, the J gene TRBJ1-1; TRBD1 matches 11 bases. Germline loops: CDR1 DFQATT, CDR2 SNEGSKA (reference sequence). Losses at the gene ends were 4 bases for V and 11 bases for J; bases not matched to a gene: 6. The CDR3 totals 12 residues. CDR3: CSATGQGAVAFF. The CDR3 nucleotides read TGCAGTGCTACCGGACAGGGGGCCGTTGCTTTCTTT.

This clonotype has just one count. This chain connects TRBV19 to TRBJ1-5; no definite D call. The CDR3 extends over 13 amino acids. V lost 3 bases and J lost 5, with 8 bases in between. CDR1 is LNHDA and CDR2 is SQIVND in the germline V gene (reference sequence). Here the CDR3 reads CASSIGWDQPQHF. In DNA, the CDR3 is TGTGCCAGTAGTATTGGTTGGGATCAGCCCCAGCATTTT.

Ten or more counts support this clonotype. The chain has TRBV10-3 and TRBJ1-5; TRBD1 matches 7 bases. Germline V CDR1 and CDR2: ENHRY, SYGVKD. The CDR3 is 15 residues long. V was pared by 9 bases and J by 2 bases, with 10 bases of the junction left unmatched. CDR3 nucleotide sequence: TGTGCCATTAAACAGGGGTCAAGCGGCAATCAGCCCCAGCATTTT. Its protein is CAIKQGSSGNQPQHF.

This clonotype was observed many times. The rearrangement joins TRBV29-1 to TRBJ2-3; D might be TRBD2 (6 bases). This CDR3 has 12 amino acids. Trimming cost V 7 bases and J 4 bases, with 12 bases left between them. Looked up from germline, CDR1 is SQVTM and CDR2 is ANQGSEA. The CDR3 spells CSARGWADTQYF. For the CDR3, the DNA is TGCAGCGCCCGGGGGTGGGCAGATACGCAGTATTTT.

The V and J genes are TRBV7-3 and TRBJ2-7, with D possibly TRBD1 on 6 matching bases. The CDR3 has 15 residues. Germline V gives CDR1 SGHTA, CDR2 FQGTGA. V gave up 2 bases and J gave up 2 bases, with 13 bases separating them. DNA for the CDR3: TGTGCCAGCAGCTTATCCTACGGACAGACCTACGAGCAGTACTTC. The encoded protein is CASSLSYGQTYEQYF. The full variable domain, its missing parts supplied by reference TRBV7-3 and TRBJ2-7, is GAGVSQTPSNKVTEKGKYVELRCDPISGHTALYWYRQSLGQGPEFLIYFQGTGAADDSGLPNDRFFAVRPEGSVSTLKIQRTERGDSAVYLCASSLSYGQTYEQYFGPGTRLTVT.

This clonotype showed up just once. The genes are TRBV10-3 and TRBJ1-4; maybe TRBD1 (5 bases). CDR1 and CDR2 (germline): ENHRY, SYGVKD. The V end lost 5 bases, the J end lost 4 bases, and 11 bases lay between the germline ends. CDR3 size: 14 residues. CDR3 sequence reads: CAISQGRGNEKLFF. The CDR3 DNA sequence: TGTGCCATCAGTCAGGGACGGGGTAATGAAAAACTGTTTTTT.

This clonotype appeared many times. This chain joins TRBV28 and TRBJ1-2; D is ambiguous. CDR3 size: 10 residues. Trimming stripped 11 bases from V and 4 bases from J, with 8 bases between. CDR1 and CDR2 (germline): MDHEN, SYDVKM. CDR3 coding DNA: TGTGCCGCCTGGATCTATGGCTACACCTTC. Translating it yields CAAWIYGYTF.

The chain has TRBV9 and TRBJ2-7; 9 bases agree with TRBD2. The germline gives CDR1 SGDLS, CDR2 YYNGEE. This CDR3 has 13 residues. The ends lost 10 bases at V and 5 bases at J; junction bases unmatched: 10. The CDR3 is CAGAASGDHEQYF. As DNA, the CDR3 is TGTGCCGGCGCGGCTAGCGGGGACCACGAGCAGTACTTC. Filled out from reference TRBV9 and TRBJ2-7, the complete variable domain reads DSGVTQTPKHLITATGQRVTLRCSPRSGDLSVYWYQQSLDQGLQFLIQYYNGEERAKGNILERFSAQQFPDLHSELNLSSLELGDSALYFCAGAASGDHEQYFGPGTRLTVT.

This clonotype appeared once. The rearrangement links TRBV2 to TRBJ2-7; tentatively, D is TRBD1 (6 bases). The CDR3 contains 15 residues. V lost 6 bases and J lost 2, with 17 bases in between. Per the germline V gene, CDR1 is SNHLY and CDR2 is FYNNEI. The CDR3 protein is CASSGLTGIPYEQYF. The CDR3 DNA follows: TGTGCCAGCAGCGGCCTAACAGGGATCCCCTACGAGCAGTACTTC.

On this clonotype itself: Since a much larger clone is just one base distant, this may be a read error. The chain links TRBV20-1 to TRBJ1-1; 8 bases agree with TRBD1. Germline loops: CDR1 DFQATT, CDR2 SNEGSKA (reference sequence). The CDR3 consists of 17 residues. Here the CDR3 DNA reads TGCAGTGCTAGAGATCGTCGTTGGCAGGGGGCTTGGACTGAAGTTCTCTTT. Translation: CSARDRRWQGAWTEVLF.

V is TRBV19 and J is TRBJ1-5, with D possibly being TRBD1 (5 bases). Germline V gene lookup returns CDR1 LNHDA and CDR2 SQIVND (reference sequence). Trimming pared 9 bases from V and 3 bases from J, leaving 15 bases between. This CDR3 region has 14 residues. The CDR3 DNA reads TGTGCCAGCGGGGGGGTCACGGACAATCAGCCCCAGCATTTT. Translating it yields CASGGVTDNQPQHF.

This clonotype was counted at least ten times. V gene TRBV5-1 combines with J gene TRBJ2-7; 10 positions agree with TRBD2. The junction had 9 bases not matched to a gene; V was cut back by 0 bases and J by 6 bases. The CDR3 is made up of 16 amino acids. Germline assignment: CDR1 SGHRS and CDR2 YFSETQ. CDR3 nucleotide sequence: TGCGCCAGCAGCTTGGCCGAGAGCGGGAGGGCCGGCGAGCAGTACTTC. It translates to CASSLAESGRAGEQYF.

The V call is TRBV14, the J call TRBJ1-2; D call uncertain. The CDR3 extends over 16 amino acids. V gave up 3 bases and J gave up 7 bases, with 21 bases separating them. CDR1 and CDR2 (germline): SGHDN, FVKESK. The CDR3 DNA reads as TGTGCCAGCAGCCATCCCCTCCGAGGCAGAACTGCTGGCTACACCTTC. This encodes CASSHPLRGRTAGYTF.

The V and J genes are TRBV6-1 and TRBJ2-3; maybe TRBD2 (6 bases). Trimming pared 6 bases from V and 4 bases from J, leaving 17 bases between. In germline, CDR1 is MNHNS, CDR2 SASEGT. This CDR3 comprises 15 residues. CDR3 sequence (DNA): TGTGCCAGCAGACGGACCCAGGAGGGGTCAGATACGCAGTATTTT. Its translation: CASRRTQEGSDTQYF.

This clonotype was observed a few times. This chain connects TRBV28 to TRBJ2-1; D gene ambiguous. V was pared by 4 bases and J by 8 bases, with 12 bases between. Germline V gene data show CDR1 as MDHEN and CDR2 as SYDVKM. There are 13 residues in the CDR3. CDR3 nucleotide sequence: TGTGCCAGCAGTTCCCCCCCTTTATATGAGCAGTTCTTC. It yields the protein CASSSPPLYEQFF. The entire variable domain, with the rest obtained from reference TRBV28 and TRBJ2-1, is as follows: DVKVTQSSRYLVKRTGEKVFLECVQDMDHENMFWYRQDPGLGLRLIYFSYDVKMKEKGDIPEGYSVSREKKERFSLILESASTNQTSMYLCASSSPPLYEQFFGPGTRLTVL.

This clonotype was recorded once. Because the CDR3 is missing its conserved closing phenylalanine or tryptophan, this is likely a read error. The chain employs TRBV20-1 and TRBJ1-5, with unresolved D. The germline V gene has CDR1 DFQATT and CDR2 SNEGSKA (reference sequence). There are 13 residues in the CDR3. V lost 6 bases to trimming and J lost 6 bases, with 15 bases between them. Here the CDR3 DNA reads TGCAGTGCCTTCACAACCGGGAGTCAGCCCCAGCATCTT. Amino acids: CSAFTTGSQPQHL.

This CDR3 is CASSLGTGMYGYTF. The CDR3 DNA reads as TGTGCCAGCAGCCTCGGGACAGGGATGTATGGCTACACCTTC. This chain connects TRBV7-9 to TRBJ1-2; 9 bases are shared with TRBD1. Germline trimming cut 5 bases from V and 5 bases from J; bases unmatched to any gene: 6. The CDR3 contains 14 residues. CDR1 is SEHNR, CDR2 FQNEAQ, per germline (reference sequence).

This clonotype was counted at least ten times. This rearrangement joins TRBV7-7 to TRBJ1-3, with D perhaps TRBD1 (5 bases). Germline CDR1 reads SSHAT; CDR2 reads FNYEAQ (reference sequence). The CDR3 extends over 14 amino acids. The V end lost 2 bases, the J end lost 2 bases, and 7 bases lay between the germline ends. This CDR3 reads CASSLSDTGNTIYF. The CDR3 region has the DNA TGTGCCAGCAGCTTATCGGACACTGGAAACACCATATATTTT.

This clonotype has a count of ten or more. V is TRBV19 and J is TRBJ2-7, with TRBD2 as a possible D gene (5 bases). Trimming pared 4 bases from V and 1 base from J, leaving 8 bases between. This CDR3 is built from 13 residues. Per the germline V gene, CDR1 is LNHDA and CDR2 is SQIVND (reference sequence). For the CDR3, the DNA is TGTGCCAGTAGTAGGTCGGGGTCCTACGAGCAGTACTTC. Its translation is CASSRSGSYEQYF.